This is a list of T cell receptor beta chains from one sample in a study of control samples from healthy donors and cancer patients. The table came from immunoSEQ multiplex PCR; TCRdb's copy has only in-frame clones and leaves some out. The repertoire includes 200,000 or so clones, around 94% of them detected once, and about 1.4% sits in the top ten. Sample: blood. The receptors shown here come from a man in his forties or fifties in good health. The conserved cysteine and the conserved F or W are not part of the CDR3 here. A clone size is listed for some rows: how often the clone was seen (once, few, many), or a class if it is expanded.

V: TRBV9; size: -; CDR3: ASSMTGERNSPLH
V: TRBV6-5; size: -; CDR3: ASSYYWTGDDSPLH
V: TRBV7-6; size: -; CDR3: ASSTSGWLTDTQY
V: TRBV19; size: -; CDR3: ASSYGPGGYGYT
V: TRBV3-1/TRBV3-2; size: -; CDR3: ASSQTGYEQY
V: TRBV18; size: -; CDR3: ASSPRDRETQY
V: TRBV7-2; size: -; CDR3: ASSLGPGGQGQPQH
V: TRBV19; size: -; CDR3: ASSSYEGFVTDIQY
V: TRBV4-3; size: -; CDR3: ASSQDYGTGFGYT
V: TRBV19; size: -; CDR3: ASRRQGAGETQY
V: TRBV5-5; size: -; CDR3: ASSPDRVSGNTIY
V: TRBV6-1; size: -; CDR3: ASSGRDREYYGGYT
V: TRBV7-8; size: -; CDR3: ASSFHRGSYGYT
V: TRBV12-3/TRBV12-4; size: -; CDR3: ASSFGGIYGYT
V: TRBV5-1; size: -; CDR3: ASSLESGGRYGYT
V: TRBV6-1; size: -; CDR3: ASSGTPDRPNQPQH
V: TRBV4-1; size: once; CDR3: ASSQVLGRDEKLF
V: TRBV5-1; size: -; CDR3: ASSSVSGVTDTQY
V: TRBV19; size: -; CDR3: ASSRLGRGPTNTEAF
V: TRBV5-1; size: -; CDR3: ASSPGTGVDNEQF
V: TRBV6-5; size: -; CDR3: ASSRGAMSEKLF
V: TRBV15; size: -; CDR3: ATSRDLGGDTQY
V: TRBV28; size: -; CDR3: ASSPSGGFTDTQY
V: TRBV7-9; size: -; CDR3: ASSSMGLNTEAF
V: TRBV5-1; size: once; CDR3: ASSLVGEVEKLF
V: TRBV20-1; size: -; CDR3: SASSRGYEKLF
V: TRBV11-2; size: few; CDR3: ASSFSQTFTDTQY
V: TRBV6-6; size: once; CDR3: ASRSGQGTNTIY
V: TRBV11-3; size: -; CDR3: ASSPTGRNTIY
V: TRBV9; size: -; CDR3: ASSPPSDEQF
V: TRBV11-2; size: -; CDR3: ASSSDSETQY
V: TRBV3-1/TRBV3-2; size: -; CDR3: ASSQGWTPTYGYT
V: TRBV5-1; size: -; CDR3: ASSLVSV
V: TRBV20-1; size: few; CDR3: SARVGEPQH
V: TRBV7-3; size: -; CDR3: ASSLGFRSGANVLT
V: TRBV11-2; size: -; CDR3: ASSSEQKTTEAF
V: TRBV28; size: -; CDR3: ASSLLGLAGPGTQY
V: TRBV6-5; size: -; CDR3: ASTGGNNSPLH
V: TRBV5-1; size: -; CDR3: ASSLGYTDTQY
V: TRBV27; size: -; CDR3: AIKEGSSADTQY
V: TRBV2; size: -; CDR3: AGTGTGRSYEQY
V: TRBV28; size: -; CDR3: ASSSILAGGPTDTQY
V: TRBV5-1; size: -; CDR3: ASSLTPNTGELF